The source of this TCR beta chain is a study of vaccination and CD4 T cells after COVID-19. Oncomine TCR Beta short-read sequencing was applied to DNA from cultured CD4+ T cells. Scientists extracted genomic DNA from CD4+ T cells grown in culture. MiXCR, applied by TCRdb to the PCR reads, yields one record per CDR3 protein. The sample carries 15,000 to 20,000 distinct CDR3 sequences, around 48% recorded once. Turning to this clonotype: Its antigen remains unidentified.

With 6 bases clipped from V and 1 base from J, the junction kept 6 bases outside the gene matches. Germline V gives CDR1 DFQATT, CDR2 SNEGSKA (reference sequence). There are 14 residues in the CDR3. The sample's time point: late sampling 161 to 241 days after vaccination in three convalescent patients. Specified treatment: roughly ten-day PBMC culture with coronavirus spike peptide pools or control peptides (ViraFEST assay). Sequencing was performed on CD4+ T cells from blood, cultured in vitro, taken about 7 months after SARS-CoV-2 vaccination. This clonotype was sampled from a human donor who had recovered from COVID-19. The V and J genes are TRBV20-1 and TRBJ2-7; 10 bases map to TRBD1. The CDR3 sequence: CSAEPGQGSYEQYF. The CDR3 bases are TGCAGTGCAGAACCGGGACAGGGGTCCTACGAGCAGTACTTC.